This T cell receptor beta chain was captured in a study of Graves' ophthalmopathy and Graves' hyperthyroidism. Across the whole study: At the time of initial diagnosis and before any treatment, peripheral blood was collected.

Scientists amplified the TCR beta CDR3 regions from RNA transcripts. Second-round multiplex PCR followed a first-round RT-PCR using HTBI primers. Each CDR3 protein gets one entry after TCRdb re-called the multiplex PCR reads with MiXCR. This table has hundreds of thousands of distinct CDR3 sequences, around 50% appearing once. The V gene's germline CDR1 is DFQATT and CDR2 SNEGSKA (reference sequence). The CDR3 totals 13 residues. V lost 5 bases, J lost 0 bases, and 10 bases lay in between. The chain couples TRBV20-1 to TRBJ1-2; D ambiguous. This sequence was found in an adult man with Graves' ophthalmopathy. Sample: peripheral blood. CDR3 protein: CSASTGTNYGYTF. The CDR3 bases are TGCAGTGCTTCCACTGGCACTAACTATGGCTACACCTTC.